Given below is one T cell receptor beta chain in context. In the study's own analysis: Quantification of nucleated cells was approximated via reference gene primer amplification. Generated by immunoSEQ multiplex PCR, the TCRdb table keeps only in-frame clones and is missing some. V, J and clone size reflect that table, while D and trimming were determined from the DNA. The table has 95,000 to 130,000 clones, roughly 85% seen once; the top ten hold under 3%. This specimen comes from a study of blood T cell repertoires in COVID-19. Overall study: COVID-19 samples collected from the United States, Italy and Spain covered acute and convalescent phases.

The TCR was taken from a man younger than 45 with acute or convalescent COVID-19. Sequenced: peripheral blood.

The CDR3 loop is CASSRLGRDTQYF. The CDR3 DNA sequence: TGTGCCAGCAGCCGTCTAGGAAGGGATACGCAGTATTTT. The chain employs TRBV14 and TRBJ2-3; D gene uncertain. With 4 bases removed from V and 6 bases from J, the gap between germline ends came to 11 bases. This CDR3 region has 13 residues. Germline loops: CDR1 SGHDN, CDR2 FVKESK.